Many counts were recorded for the clone carrying this T cell receptor beta chain. The data were obtained in a study of T-cell reconstitution after alpha-beta-depleted transplantation in children. The TCRbeta library incorporated unique molecular identifiers. From the PCR reads, TCRdb called clonotypes with MiXCR, one entry per CDR3 protein. The data contain around 500,000 distinct CDR3 sequences, about an eighth of them singletons. Germline assignment: CDR1 SEHNR and CDR2 FQNEAQ (reference sequence). This CDR3 contains 12 residues. V was trimmed by 1 base and J by 14 bases, leaving 12 bases between them.

The gene calls are TRBV7-9 and TRBJ2-1; the D is unclear. The sequence derives from a human donor who donated a stem cell graft to a child with combined immunodeficiency. Sequencing was performed on PBMCs from the stem cell graft donor, taken from the stem cell graft. The chain's CDR3 is CASSLGSPWEFF. For the CDR3, the DNA is TGTGCCAGCAGCTTAGGTAGCCCCTGGGAGTTCTTC. Together with reference TRBV7-9 and TRBJ2-1, the CDR3 gives the full variable domain: DTGVSQNPRHKITKRGQNVTFRCDPISEHNRLYWYRQTLGQGPEFLTYFQNEAQLEKSRLLSDRFSAERPKGSFSTLEIQRTEQGDSAMYLCASSLGSPWEFFGPGTRLTVL.